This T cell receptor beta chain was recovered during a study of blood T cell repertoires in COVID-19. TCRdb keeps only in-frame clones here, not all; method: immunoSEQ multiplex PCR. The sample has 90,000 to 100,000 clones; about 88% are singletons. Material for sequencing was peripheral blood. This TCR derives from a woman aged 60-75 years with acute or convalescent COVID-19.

The CDR3 nucleotides read TGTGCCAGCAGCTTGGTTGGTGCGGGGGCTGGCGAGCAGTACTTC. This translates into CASSLVGAGAGEQYF. This chain joins TRBV5-5 and TRBJ2-7; possible D gene TRBD2, 7 bases. This CDR3 has 15 residues. The germline V and J ends were trimmed by 0 bases and 6 bases, with 16 bases remaining between them. CDR1 is SGHKS, CDR2 YYEKEE, per germline (reference sequence).